A selection of T cell receptor beta chains follows, all from one sample in a study of regulatory T cells in long-lasting Graves disease. Each CDR3 protein gets one entry after TCRdb re-called the multiplex PCR reads with MiXCR. The table lists around 480,000 distinct CDR3 sequences, under 20% of them singletons. The data also belong to a second study, concerning T cells in Graves' hyperthyroidism and ophthalmopathy.

The source material was peripheral blood mononuclear cells (PBMCs), sampled at new diagnosis, from a patient treated with antithyroid drugs. These receptors all come from a man aged 40-49 years with Graves disease. Each CDR3 is given with its conserved first and last residue. Fields, in order: V gene, CDR3 protein.

TRBV7-9 | CASSSIGLAGANEQFF
TRBV10-3 | CAVTGTSDNEQFF
TRBV5-1 | CASSLGQRIYLNTEAFF
TRBV19 | CASSIPGSGETQYF
TRBV2 | CASSDKDTQYF
TRBV7-3 | CASSLIGTSGQETQYF
TRBV6-1 | CASSPRAGVYEQYF
TRBV24-1 | CATSDTGTGYYNEQFF
TRBV29-1 | CSVDERESGNEQFF
TRBV3-1 | CASSLPSTEQETQYF
TRBV5-1 | CASSLGDYGYTF
TRBV7-2 | CASSHGRTQYF
TRBV18 | CASSPPSRVGNEKLFF
TRBV12-3/TRBV12-4 | CASSLSREGTDTQYF
TRBV2 | CASSGRTQSEQYF
TRBV24-1 | CATSERYNEQFF
TRBV28 | CASNPWDKDQPQHF
TRBV20-1 | CSASSDTDTQYF
TRBV7-8 | CASSLFRLPYEQYF
TRBV11-2 | CASSPRHMQETQYF
TRBV30 | CASMIGTAYNSPLHF
TRBV28 | CASSIYGRYTEAFF
TRBV4-1 | CASSQVRLNTGELFF
TRBV6-2/TRBV6-3 | CASRGQGSLYEQYF
TRBV7-9 | CASSLLKEQYF
TRBV11-2 | CASRAGLVFAGELFF
TRBV28 | CASNDATGGIYEQYF
TRBV19 | CASSQTGRNQPQHF
TRBV20-1 | CSAGTGYPYEQYF
TRBV24-1 | CATSDLDDDHGYTF
TRBV12-5 | CASLQGVDEQFF
TRBV7-9 | CASSLMAPSGDEQFF
TRBV14 | CASSQDLGVSYNEQFF
TRBV11-3 | CASSLVGEDYEQYF
TRBV6-1 | CASSREAKNIQYF